This TCR beta chain was retrieved from a study of shared clonotypes between healthy human individuals. Study in general: CD4 naive cells filled three plates per donor, CD4 memory three, CD8 naive two and CD8 memory one. General observations from the study: Larger estimated richness was generally recorded for naive subsets relative to memory subsets. Clonotypes not shared had lower generation probabilities than those common to all four donors.

Naive CD8 isolation took CD45RO-negative cells positively selected for CCR7 and excluded terminally differentiated effector memory CD45RA+ cells. On sorted subsets, replicate PCRs used roughly 220 ng DNA, or 27,000 or so T cell genomes. Sequenced by immunoSEQ multiplex PCR; TCRdb stores in-frame clones only, minus some. The data contain around 2,000,000 clones, about 95% of them singletons. Turning to this clone: What it binds is unknown.

The ends lost 4 bases at V and 5 bases at J; junction bases unmatched: 9. Germline-derived CDR1 and CDR2 are LNHDA and SQIVND (reference sequence). The CDR3 runs 16 residues. The chain has TRBV19 and TRBJ2-1, with 9 nucleotides matching TRBD1. The receptor's source is a man younger than 35 in good health. Sequenced input: naive CD8+ T cells sorted from blood. As DNA, the CDR3 is TGTGCCAGTAGTACACCGGGACAGGGTCTAAACAATGAGCAGTTCTTC. Translated, it gives CASSTPGQGLNNEQFF. Based on the CDR3 plus reference TRBV19 and TRBJ2-1, the full variable domain is DGGITQSPKYLFRKEGQNVTLSCEQNLNHDAMYWYRQDPGQGLRLIYYSQIVNDFQKGDIAEGYSVSREKKESFPLTVTSAQKNPTAFYLCASSTPGQGLNNEQFFGPGTRLTVL.